This record looks at one TCR beta chain sequence and its context. Its target is not known. TCRdb called the RT-PCR reads again in MiXCR, with one record for every CDR3 protein. The data hold about 800,000 distinct CDR3 sequences, with around 20% observed a single time. The data were taken from a study of response to subunit inactivated influenza vaccine. Whole-study findings and limits: Authors suggested each seasonal influenza vaccination recruits few new T cells.

This specimen was PBMCs from blood, taken roughly 5 days after vaccination. The source of this sequence is a man in his fifties who received an inactivated influenza vaccine.

CDR3 sequence: CASSLGDGVQYF. The CDR3 DNA sequence: TGTGCCAGCAGCTTAGGGGACGGAGTGCAGTATTTT. The chain has TRBV7-9 and TRBJ2-3; the D call may be TRBD1 or TRBD2 (5 bases each). The V end was cut by 1 base, the J end by 11 bases, with 10 bases between. The CDR3 sequence is 12 residues long. Germline V CDR1 and CDR2: SEHNR, FQNEAQ (reference sequence).